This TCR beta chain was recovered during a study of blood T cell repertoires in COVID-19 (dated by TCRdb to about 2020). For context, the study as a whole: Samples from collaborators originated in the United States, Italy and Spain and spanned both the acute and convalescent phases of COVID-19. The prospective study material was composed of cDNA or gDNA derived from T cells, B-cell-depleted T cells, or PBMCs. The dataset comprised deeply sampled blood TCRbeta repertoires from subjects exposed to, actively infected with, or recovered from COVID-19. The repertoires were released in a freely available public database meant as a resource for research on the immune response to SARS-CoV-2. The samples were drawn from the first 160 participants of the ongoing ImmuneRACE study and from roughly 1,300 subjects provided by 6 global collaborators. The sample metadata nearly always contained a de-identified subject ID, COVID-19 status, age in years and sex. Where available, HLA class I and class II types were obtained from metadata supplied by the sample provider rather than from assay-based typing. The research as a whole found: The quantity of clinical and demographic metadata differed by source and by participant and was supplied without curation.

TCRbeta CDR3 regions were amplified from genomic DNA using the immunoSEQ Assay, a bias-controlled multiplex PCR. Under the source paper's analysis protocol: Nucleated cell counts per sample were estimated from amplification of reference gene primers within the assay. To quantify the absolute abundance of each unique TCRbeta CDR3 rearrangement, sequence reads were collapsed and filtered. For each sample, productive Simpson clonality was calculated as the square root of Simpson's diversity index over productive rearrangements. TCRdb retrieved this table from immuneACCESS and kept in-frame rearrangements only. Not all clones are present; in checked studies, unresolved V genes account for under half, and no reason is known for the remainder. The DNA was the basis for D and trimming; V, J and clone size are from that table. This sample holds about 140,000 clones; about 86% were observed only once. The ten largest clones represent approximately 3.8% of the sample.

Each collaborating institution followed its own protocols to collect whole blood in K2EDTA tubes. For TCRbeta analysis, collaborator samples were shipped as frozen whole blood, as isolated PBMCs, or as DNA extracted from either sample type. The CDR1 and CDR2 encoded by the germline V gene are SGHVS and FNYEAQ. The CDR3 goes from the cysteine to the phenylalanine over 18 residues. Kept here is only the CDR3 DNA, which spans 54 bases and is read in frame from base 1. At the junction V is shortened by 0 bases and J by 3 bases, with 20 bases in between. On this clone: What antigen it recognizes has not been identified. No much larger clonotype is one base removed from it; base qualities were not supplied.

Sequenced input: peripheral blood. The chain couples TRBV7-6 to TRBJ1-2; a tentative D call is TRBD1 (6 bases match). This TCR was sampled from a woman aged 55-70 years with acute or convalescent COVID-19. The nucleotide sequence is TGTGCCAGCAGCTTAGCTGTTTCAGGAAGGGGGTTAGACTATGGCTACACCTTC. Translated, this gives CASSLAVSGRGLDYGYTF. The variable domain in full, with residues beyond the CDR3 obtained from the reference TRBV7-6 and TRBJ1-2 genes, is GAGVSQSPRYKVTKRGQDVALRCDPISGHVSLYWYRQALGQGPEFLTYFNYEAQQDKSGLPNDRFSAERPEGSISTLTIQRTEQRDSAMYRCASSLAVSGRGLDYGYTFGSGTRLTVV.